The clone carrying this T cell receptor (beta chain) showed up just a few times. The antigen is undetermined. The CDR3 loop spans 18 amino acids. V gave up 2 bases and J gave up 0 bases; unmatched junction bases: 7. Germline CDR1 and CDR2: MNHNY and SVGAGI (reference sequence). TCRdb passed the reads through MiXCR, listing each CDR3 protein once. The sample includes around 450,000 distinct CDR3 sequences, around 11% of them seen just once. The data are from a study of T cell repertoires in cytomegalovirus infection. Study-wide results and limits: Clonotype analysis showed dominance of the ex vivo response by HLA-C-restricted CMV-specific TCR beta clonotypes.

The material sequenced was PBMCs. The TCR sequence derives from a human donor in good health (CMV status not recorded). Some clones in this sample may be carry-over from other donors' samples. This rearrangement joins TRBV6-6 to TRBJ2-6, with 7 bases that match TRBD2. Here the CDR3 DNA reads TGTGCCAGCAGTTACGGGGCGGGGGTGAGCTCTGGGGCCAACGTCCTGACTTTC. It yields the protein CASSYGAGVSSGANVLTF.